This TCR beta chain was obtained from a study of cytomegalovirus exposure and HLA in healthy donors. It was with 60 Vbeta and 13 Jbeta primers that the PCR ran. Method: immunoSEQ multiplex PCR; TCRdb's copy keeps in-frame clones and lacks some. In total, the table holds fewer than 200,000 clones. General study points: Analyzed later, most CMV-associated TCR beta chains appeared HLA-restricted. Productive rates of about 90% or about 30% were seen for most TCR beta V segments in an earlier analysis. There were some public TCRs occurring in many donors, but most TCR sequences were rare.

V lost 4 bases and J lost 3; bases outside the gene matches: 10. CDR3 size: 17 residues. Per germline, CDR1 SNHLY and CDR2 FYNNEI. There were likely unrecorded immune exposures, though donors were nominally healthy when sampled. Worth noting for this clone: Its target is unknown.

Sequencing was done on a sample of PBMCs. The V gene is TRBV2, the J gene TRBJ2-1, with 9 bases that match TRBD1. The source of this sequence is a woman aged 55 to 70 in good health and CMV-seronegative. The CDR3 region is CASSGALRDRDYNEQFF. The CDR3 nucleotides are TGTGCCAGCAGTGGGGCCCTACGGGACAGGGACTACAATGAGCAGTTCTTC.